Below are 10 T cell receptor beta chains sequenced from a single sample in a study of blood T cell repertoires in COVID-19. Clones were read by immunoSEQ multiplex PCR, and TCRdb kept only the in-frame ones, dropping some. The sample holds 270,000 or so clones, more than 70% seen once. The material sequenced was peripheral blood. The origin of the receptors is a woman between 18 and 30 years old with acute or convalescent COVID-19.

The V call is TRBV7-8, the J call TRBJ2-5; D uncertain. CDR1 and CDR2 (germline): SGHVS, FQNEAQ. CDR3 length: 14 amino acids. The V end lost 1 base, the J end lost 1 base, and 7 bases lay between the germline ends. CDR3 in DNA: TGTGCCAGCAGCTTAGTGGTGGCCCAAGAGACCCAGTACTTC. This sequence encodes CASSLVVAQETQYF.

The V call is TRBV5-1, the J call TRBJ2-1, with 8 bases fitting TRBD2. The J segment lost 3 bases and the V segment lost 6 bases, leaving 8 bases of the junction unmatched. CDR1 SGHRS and CDR2 YFSETQ come from the germline V gene. The CDR3 runs to 15 residues. In DNA form, the CDR3 reads TGCGCCAGCAACACCCTAGCGGGCTTCTACAATGAGCAGTTCTTC. It codes for CASNTLAGFYNEQFF.

The V gene is TRBV5-5, the J gene TRBJ2-5; a possible D gene is TRBD1 (5 bases). Trimming removed 1 base at V and 1 base at J, with 11 bases between. From germline, CDR1 is SGHKS and CDR2 YYEKEE (reference sequence). CDR3 length: 15 residues. DNA of the CDR3: TGTGCCAGCAGCTTGATTATCCAGGGCCAAGAGACCCAGTACTTC. Its translation: CASSLIIQGQETQYF.

This clone was seen at least ten times. The gene calls are TRBV9 and TRBJ1-2; 8 positions match TRBD1. Germline V gene sequence: CDR1 SGDLS, CDR2 YYNGEE. With V trimmed by 0 bases and J by 9 bases, 10 bases remained unmatched. CDR3 length equals 15 residues. The CDR3 sequence is CASSVAPRTGMSYTF. The CDR3 DNA follows: TGTGCCAGCAGCGTAGCCCCTAGGACAGGGATGAGCTACACCTTC.

The sample holds a few counts of this clone. The chain joins TRBV9 to TRBJ1-6; TRBD1 is a possible D gene (5 bases). Trimming cost V 0 bases and J 6 bases, with 13 bases left between them. CDR3 length equals 16 residues. The germline V gene has CDR1 SGDLS and CDR2 YYNGEE. CDR3 sequence reads: CASSVDGQGGNSPLHF. CDR3 coding DNA: TGTGCCAGCAGCGTAGATGGTCAGGGTGGTAATTCACCCCTCCACTTT.

This clone was recorded a few times. The chain has TRBV7-9 and TRBJ1-3, with D unclear. CDR1 SEHNR and CDR2 FQNEAQ come from the germline V gene (reference sequence). V was trimmed by 1 base and J by 0 bases, leaving 7 bases between them. There are 15 residues in the CDR3. CDR3 loop: CASSLVTASGNTIYF. In DNA, the CDR3 is TGTGCCAGCAGCTTAGTAACAGCCTCTGGAAACACCATATATTTT. Using reference TRBV7-9 and TRBJ1-3 for the parts outside the CDR3, the full variable domain is DTGVSQNPRHKITKRGQNVTFRCDPISEHNRLYWYRQTLGQGPEFLTYFQNEAQLEKSRLLSDRFSAERPKGSFSTLEIQRTEQGDSAMYLCASSLVTASGNTIYFGEGSWLTVV.

This clone was recorded only once. The chain joins TRBV11-2 to TRBJ2-1, with 13 bases fitting TRBD2. The CDR3 spans 18 residues. V shed 3 bases and J 5 bases; nucleotides not matched to a gene: 10. Germline-derived CDR1 and CDR2 are SGHAT and FQNNGV. The CDR3 DNA follows: TGTGCCAGCAGCTTGACTAGGACTAGCGGGAGTTCTCACAATGAGCAGTTCTTC. Its protein product is CASSLTRTSGSSHNEQFF. Full variable domain (remainder filled in from reference TRBV11-2 and TRBJ2-1): EAGVAQSPRYKIIEKRQSVAFWCNPISGHATLYWYQQILGQGPKLLIQFQNNGVVDDSQLPKDRFSAERLKGVDSTLKIQPAKLEDSAVYLCASSLTRTSGSSHNEQFFGPGTRLTVL.

V gene TRBV5-5 combines with J gene TRBJ2-2; D possibly corresponds to TRBD2 (5 bases). CDR3 length: 14 amino acids. From germline, CDR1 is SGHKS and CDR2 YYEKEE (reference sequence). Trimming took off 0 bases at V and 5 bases at J, with 8 bases between the two ends. The DNA of the CDR3 is TGTGCCAGCAGCTTGGTACGAGGGACCGGGGAGCTGTTTTTT. Translating it yields CASSLVRGTGELFF.

The chain combines TRBV7-2 with TRBJ2-3; 8 positions agree with TRBD2. CDR3 size: 15 residues. The germline V gene has CDR1 SGHTA and CDR2 FQGNSA. With V trimmed by 1 base and J by 2 bases, 2 bases remained unmatched. The CDR3 region has the DNA TGTGCCAGCAGCTTAGATAGCGGGGCCACAGATACGCAGTATTTT. Amino acid sequence: CASSLDSGATDTQYF.

This chain links TRBV7-8 with TRBJ1-1, with 10 bases matching TRBD1. V shed 2 bases and J 6 bases; nucleotides not matched to a gene: 6. Germline V CDR1 and CDR2: SGHVS, FQNEAQ. There are 15 residues in the CDR3. The CDR3, as DNA: TGTGCCAGCAGCTTACGGGGACAGGGGTCGGCTGAAGCTTTCTTT. This encodes CASSLRGQGSAEAFF.